This T cell receptor beta chain was captured by sequencing in a study of T cell responses to AZD1222 COVID-19 vaccine. The study's findings and limits: Increased Spike-specific TCR breadth and depth were observed after two AZD1222 doses. Researchers took repertoire samples only after the peak T cell response had come.

As for this clone: Its matching antigen is unknown.

The CDR3 is made up of 16 amino acids. The germline V gene encodes CDR1 SGHTA and CDR2 FQGNSA. The V end was cut by 5 bases, the J end by 4 bases, with 18 bases between. Generated by immunoSEQ multiplex PCR, the TCRdb table keeps only in-frame clones and is missing some. The sample contains under 200,000 clones, about 91% of which appear only once. The chain joins TRBV7-2 to TRBJ2-1, with D possibly called TRBD1 or TRBD2 (5 bases each). The sequencing used peripheral blood, collected 28 days after the second AZD1222 dose. The clonotype was recovered from an adult who received the AZD1222 COVID-19 vaccine. The CDR3 reads CASSNARGATYNEQFF. The CDR3 DNA reads as TGTGCCAGCAGCAACGCGAGGGGTGCGACGTACAATGAGCAGTTCTTC.